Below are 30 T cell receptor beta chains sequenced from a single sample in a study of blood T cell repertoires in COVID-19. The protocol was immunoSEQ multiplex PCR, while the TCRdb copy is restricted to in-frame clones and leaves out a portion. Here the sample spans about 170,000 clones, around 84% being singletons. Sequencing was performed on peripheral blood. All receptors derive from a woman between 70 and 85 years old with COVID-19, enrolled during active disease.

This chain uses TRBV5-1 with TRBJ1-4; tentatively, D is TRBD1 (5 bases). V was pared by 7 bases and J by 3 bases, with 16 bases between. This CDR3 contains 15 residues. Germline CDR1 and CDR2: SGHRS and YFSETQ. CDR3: CASHPGPGANEKLFF. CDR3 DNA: TGCGCCAGCCACCCGGGCCCGGGGGCTAATGAAAAACTGTTTTTT.

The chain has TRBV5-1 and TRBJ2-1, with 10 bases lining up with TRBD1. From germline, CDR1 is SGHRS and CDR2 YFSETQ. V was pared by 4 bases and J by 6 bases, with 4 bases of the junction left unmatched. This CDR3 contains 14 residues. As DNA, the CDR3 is TGCGCCAGCAGCATACGGACAGGGGGCAATGAGCAGTTCTTC. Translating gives CASSIRTGGNEQFF.

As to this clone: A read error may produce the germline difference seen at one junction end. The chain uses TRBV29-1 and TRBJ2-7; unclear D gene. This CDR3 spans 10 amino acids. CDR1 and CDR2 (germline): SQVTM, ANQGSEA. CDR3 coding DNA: TGCAGCGTTGAAACGGTCGAGCGGTACTTC. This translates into CSVETVERYF.

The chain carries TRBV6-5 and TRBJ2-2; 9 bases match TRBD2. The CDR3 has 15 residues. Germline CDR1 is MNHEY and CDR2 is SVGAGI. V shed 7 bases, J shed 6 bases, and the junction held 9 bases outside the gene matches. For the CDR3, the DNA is TGTGCCAGCAACCGCGGGGGGGCCTCCCCCGGGGAGCTGTTTTTT. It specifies CASNRGGASPGELFF.

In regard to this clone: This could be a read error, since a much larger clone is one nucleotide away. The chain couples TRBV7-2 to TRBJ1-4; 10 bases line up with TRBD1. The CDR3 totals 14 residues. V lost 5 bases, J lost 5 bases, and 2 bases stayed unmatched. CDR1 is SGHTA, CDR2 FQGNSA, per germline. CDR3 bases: TGTGCCAGCAGCCGGGACAGGGGAAATGAAAAACTGTTTTTT. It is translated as CASSRDRGNEKLFF.

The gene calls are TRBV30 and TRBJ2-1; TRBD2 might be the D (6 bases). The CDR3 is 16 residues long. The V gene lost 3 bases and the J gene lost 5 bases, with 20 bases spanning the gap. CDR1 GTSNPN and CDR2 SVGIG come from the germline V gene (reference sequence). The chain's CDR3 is CAWRRRGGIGDNEQFF. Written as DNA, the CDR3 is TGTGCCTGGAGGAGAAGGGGCGGGATAGGGGACAATGAGCAGTTCTTC.

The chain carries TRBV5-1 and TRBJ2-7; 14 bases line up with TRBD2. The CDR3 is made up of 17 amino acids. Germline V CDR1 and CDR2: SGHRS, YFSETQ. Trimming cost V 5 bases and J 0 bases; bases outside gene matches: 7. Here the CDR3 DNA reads TGCGCCAGCAGTCCAAGGACTAGCGGGAGGAACTCCTACGAGCAGTACTTC. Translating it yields CASSPRTSGRNSYEQYF.

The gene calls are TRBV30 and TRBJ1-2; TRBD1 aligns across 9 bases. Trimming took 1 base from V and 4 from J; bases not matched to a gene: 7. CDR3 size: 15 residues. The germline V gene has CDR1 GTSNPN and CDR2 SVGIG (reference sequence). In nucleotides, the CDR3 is TGTGCCTGGAGTGCCGGGACAGGGAAGTTCTATGGCTACACCTTC. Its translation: CAWSAGTGKFYGYTF.

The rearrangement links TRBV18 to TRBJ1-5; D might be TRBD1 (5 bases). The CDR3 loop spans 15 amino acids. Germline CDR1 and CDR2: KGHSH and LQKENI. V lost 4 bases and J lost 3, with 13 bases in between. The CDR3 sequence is CASSQGFFDNQPQHF. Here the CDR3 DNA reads TGTGCCAGCTCACAGGGGTTTTTTGACAATCAGCCCCAGCATTTT.

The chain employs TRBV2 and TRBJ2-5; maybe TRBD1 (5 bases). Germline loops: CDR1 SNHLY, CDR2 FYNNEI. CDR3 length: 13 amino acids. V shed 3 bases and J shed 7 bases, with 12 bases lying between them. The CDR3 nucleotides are TGTGCCAGCAGTGAGGACACGTTCGGGACCCAGTACTTC. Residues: CASSEDTFGTQYF.

The CDR3 here is CASRQRGDTEAFF. As DNA, the CDR3 is TGTGCCAGTAGGCAACGGGGGGACACTGAAGCTTTCTTT. The rearrangement links TRBV19 to TRBJ1-1; D possibly corresponds to TRBD1 (5 bases). Germline V gene sequence: CDR1 LNHDA, CDR2 SQIVND (reference sequence). V was trimmed by 6 bases and J by 3 bases, leaving 11 bases between them. This CDR3 has 13 residues.

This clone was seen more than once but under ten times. CDR3 DNA sequence: TGTGCCAGCAAGGGAGGGAGCTCCTATAATTCACCCCTCCACTTT. This codes for CASKGGSSYNSPLHF. The chain recombines TRBV2 with TRBJ1-6; D is unresolved. V was pared by 7 bases and J by 0 bases, with 10 bases between. The CDR3 totals 15 residues. Germline V lookup: CDR1 SNHLY, CDR2 FYNNEI.

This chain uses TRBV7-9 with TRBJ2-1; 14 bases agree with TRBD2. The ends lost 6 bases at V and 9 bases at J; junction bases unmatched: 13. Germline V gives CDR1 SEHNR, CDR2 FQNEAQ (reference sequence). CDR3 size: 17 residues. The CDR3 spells CASRFPGLAGDKGEQFF. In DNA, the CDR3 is TGTGCCAGCAGATTTCCGGGACTAGCGGGAGATAAGGGTGAGCAGTTCTTC.

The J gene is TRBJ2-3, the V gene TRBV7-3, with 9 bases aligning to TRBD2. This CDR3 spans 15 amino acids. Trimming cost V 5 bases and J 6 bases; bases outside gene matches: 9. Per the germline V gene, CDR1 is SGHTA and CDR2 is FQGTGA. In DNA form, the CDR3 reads TGTGCCAGCAGCCCCGGGCTAGCGGGGATCGATACGCAGTATTTT. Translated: CASSPGLAGIDTQYF.

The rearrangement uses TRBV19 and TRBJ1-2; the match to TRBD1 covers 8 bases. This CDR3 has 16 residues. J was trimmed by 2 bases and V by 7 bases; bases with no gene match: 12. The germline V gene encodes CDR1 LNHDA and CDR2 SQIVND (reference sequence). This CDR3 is CASTPLGQGANYGYTF. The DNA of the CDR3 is TGTGCCAGTACCCCTCTTGGACAGGGCGCGAACTATGGCTACACCTTC.

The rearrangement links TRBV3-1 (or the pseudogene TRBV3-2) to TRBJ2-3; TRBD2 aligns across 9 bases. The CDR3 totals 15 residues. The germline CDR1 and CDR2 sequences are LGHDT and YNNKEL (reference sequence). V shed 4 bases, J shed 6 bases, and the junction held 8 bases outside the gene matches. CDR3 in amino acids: CASSPLAGEADTQYF. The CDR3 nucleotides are TGTGCCAGCAGCCCGTTAGCGGGAGAGGCGGATACGCAGTATTTT.

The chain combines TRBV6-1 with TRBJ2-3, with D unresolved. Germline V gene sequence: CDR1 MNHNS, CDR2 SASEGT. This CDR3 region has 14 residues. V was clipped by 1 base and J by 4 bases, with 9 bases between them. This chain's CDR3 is CASSEGRLADTQYF. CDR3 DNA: TGTGCCAGCAGTGAAGGGCGACTGGCAGATACGCAGTATTTT.

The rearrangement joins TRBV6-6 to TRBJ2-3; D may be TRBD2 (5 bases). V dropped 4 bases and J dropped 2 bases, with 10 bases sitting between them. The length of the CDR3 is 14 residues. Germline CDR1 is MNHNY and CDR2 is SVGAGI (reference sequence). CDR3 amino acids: CASSSAGLTDTQYF. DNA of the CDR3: TGTGCCAGCAGTTCGGCGGGTCTCACAGATACGCAGTATTTT.

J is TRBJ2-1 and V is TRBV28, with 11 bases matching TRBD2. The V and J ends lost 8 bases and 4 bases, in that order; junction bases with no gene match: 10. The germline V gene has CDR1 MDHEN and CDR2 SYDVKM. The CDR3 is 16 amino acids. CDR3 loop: CASPPSGRLRYNEQFF. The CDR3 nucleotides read TGTGCCAGCCCCCCTAGCGGGAGGTTGAGGTACAATGAGCAGTTCTTC.

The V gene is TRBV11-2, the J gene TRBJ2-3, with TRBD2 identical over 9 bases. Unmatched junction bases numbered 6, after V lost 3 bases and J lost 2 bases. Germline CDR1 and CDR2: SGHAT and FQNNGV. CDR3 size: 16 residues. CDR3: CASSLWGTSHTDTQYF. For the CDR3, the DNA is TGTGCCAGCAGCTTGTGGGGGACTAGCCACACAGATACGCAGTATTTT.

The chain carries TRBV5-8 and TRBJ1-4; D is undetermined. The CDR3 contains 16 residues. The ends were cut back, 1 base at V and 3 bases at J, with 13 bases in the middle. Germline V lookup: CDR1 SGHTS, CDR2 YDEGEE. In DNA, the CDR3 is TGTGCCAGCAGCTTGAAGGTACCCGGGGCTAATGAAAAACTGTTTTTT. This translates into CASSLKVPGANEKLFF.

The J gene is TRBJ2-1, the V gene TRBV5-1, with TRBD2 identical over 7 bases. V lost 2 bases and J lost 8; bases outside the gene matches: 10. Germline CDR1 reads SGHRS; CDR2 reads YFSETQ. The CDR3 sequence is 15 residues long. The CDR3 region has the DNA TGCGCCAGCAGCTTAATTGGCGGGAGTGGCGATGAGCAGTTCTTC. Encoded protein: CASSLIGGSGDEQFF.

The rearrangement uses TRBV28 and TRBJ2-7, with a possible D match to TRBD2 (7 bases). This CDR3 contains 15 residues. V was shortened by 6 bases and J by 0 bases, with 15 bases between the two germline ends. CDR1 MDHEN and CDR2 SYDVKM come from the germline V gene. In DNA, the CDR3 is TGTGCCAGCAGCTCCACAGGGAGGGCCTCCTACGAGCAGTACTTC. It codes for CASSSTGRASYEQYF.

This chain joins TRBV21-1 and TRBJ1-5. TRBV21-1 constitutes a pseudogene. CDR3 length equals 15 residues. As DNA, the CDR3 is TGTGCCAGCAGCAAAGGTGGAGGAGGAGGGGAGCCCCAGCATTTT. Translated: CASSKGGGGGEPQHF.

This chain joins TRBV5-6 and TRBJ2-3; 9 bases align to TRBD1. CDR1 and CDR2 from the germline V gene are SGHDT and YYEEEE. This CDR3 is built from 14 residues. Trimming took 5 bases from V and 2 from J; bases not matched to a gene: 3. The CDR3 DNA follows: TGTGCCAGCAGTACAGGGGGCAACACAGATACGCAGTATTTT. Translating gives CASSTGGNTDTQYF.

This CDR3 reads CASSLGGGRSTEAFF. The DNA of the CDR3 is TGTGCCAGCAGCTTGGGGGGAGGACGTAGCACTGAAGCTTTCTTT. J is TRBJ1-1 and V is TRBV5-6; D unclear. The CDR3 has 15 residues. V was pared by 0 bases and J by 4 bases, with 13 bases between. CDR1 and CDR2 from the germline V gene are SGHDT and YYEEEE.

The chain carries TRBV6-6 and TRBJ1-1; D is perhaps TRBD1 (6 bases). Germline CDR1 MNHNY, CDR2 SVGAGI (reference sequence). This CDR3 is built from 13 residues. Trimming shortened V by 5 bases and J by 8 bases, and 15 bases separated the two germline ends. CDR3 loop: CASSTTGGGEAFF. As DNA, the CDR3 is TGTGCCAGCAGTACGACCGGGGGGGGCGAAGCTTTCTTT.

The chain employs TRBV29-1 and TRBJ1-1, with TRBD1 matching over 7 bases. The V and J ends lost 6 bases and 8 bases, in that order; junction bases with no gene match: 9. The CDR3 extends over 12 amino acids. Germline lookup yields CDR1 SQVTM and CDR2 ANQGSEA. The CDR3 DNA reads TGCAGCGTGCAGGGGGTGGCTATAGAAGCTTTCTTT. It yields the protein CSVQGVAIEAFF.

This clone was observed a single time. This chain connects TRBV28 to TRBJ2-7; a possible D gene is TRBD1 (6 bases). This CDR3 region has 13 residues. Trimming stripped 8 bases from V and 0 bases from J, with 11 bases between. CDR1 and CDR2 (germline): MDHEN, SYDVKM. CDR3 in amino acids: CASRLQGSYEQYV. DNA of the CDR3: TGTGCCAGCCGGTTACAGGGCTCCTACGAGCAGTACGTC.

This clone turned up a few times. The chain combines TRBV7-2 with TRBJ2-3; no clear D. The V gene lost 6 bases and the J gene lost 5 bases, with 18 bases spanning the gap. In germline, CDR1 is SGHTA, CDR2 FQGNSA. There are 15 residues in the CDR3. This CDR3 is CASSPTVVGKDTQYF. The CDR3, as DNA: TGTGCCAGCAGTCCGACTGTGGTGGGTAAAGATACGCAGTATTTT.